Listed here are 3 T cell receptor beta chains from one sample, sequenced in a study of metastatic and nonmetastatic thyroid tumors. TCRdb reanalyzed the PCR reads with MiXCR. The table shows about 24,000 clones, with roughly a fifth occurring only once. Ahead of thyroid surgery, no patient had received treatment of any kind. The sequencing input was blood. The receptors come from a female donor with papillary thyroid cancer or a benign thyroid nodule (not recorded which). Some clones in this sample may be carry-over from other donors' samples.

This clone was recorded many times. Here the CDR3 DNA reads TGCGCCAGCAGCTCCGGGCCGGTGAACACTGAAGCTTTCTTT. Its protein is CASSSGPVNTEAFF. The V call is TRBV5-1, the J call TRBJ1-1; D ambiguous. The germline gives CDR1 SGHRS, CDR2 YFSETQ. This CDR3 contains 14 residues. V was clipped by 3 bases and J by 0 bases, with 9 bases between them.

As for this clone: One base away lies a much larger clone, so this may be a sequencing read error. V gene TRBV9 combines with J gene TRBJ2-2; D gene ambiguous. This CDR3 comprises 16 residues. Germline CDR1 reads SGDLS; CDR2 reads YYNGEE. This CDR3 is CASSVEGSPNTVELFF. DNA for the CDR3: TGTGCCAGCAGCGTAGAGGGCAGCCCGAACACCGTGGAGCTGTTTTTT.

The chain's CDR3 is CASSNTGSTEAFF. CDR3 in DNA: TGTGCCAGCAGCAACACAGGGAGCACTGAAGCTTTCTTT. The rearrangement uses TRBV7-2 and TRBJ1-1, with D maybe TRBD1 (6 bases). Germline V gene sequence: CDR1 SGHTA, CDR2 FQGNSA. The CDR3 extends over 13 amino acids. V shed 5 bases and J shed 4 bases, with 11 bases lying between them.